Presented here are 23 T cell receptor beta chains from one specimen sequenced in a study of blood T cell repertoires in COVID-19. TCRdb's table, derived via immunoSEQ multiplex PCR, lists solely in-frame clones and lacks some. The data show about 170,000 clones, approximately 84% seen once. Sequenced material: PBMCs or T cells enriched from blood (not recorded which). The receptors originated from a human donor with acute COVID-19. The donor label of this sample is uncertain.

V usage is TRBV29-1 and J usage is TRBJ2-1; D perhaps matches TRBD2 (6 bases). Trimming removed 4 bases at V and 10 bases at J, with 17 bases between. The CDR3 runs to 13 residues. Germline V gene lookup returns CDR1 SQVTM and CDR2 ANQGSEA. This CDR3 reads CSVGSGPPGEQFF. For the CDR3, the DNA is TGCAGCGTTGGAAGCGGGCCCCCGGGGGAGCAGTTCTTC.

The chain employs TRBV19 and TRBJ2-7, with 12 nucleotides matching TRBD1. In germline, CDR1 is LNHDA, CDR2 SQIVND (reference sequence). Trimming took 5 bases from V and 4 from J; bases not matched to a gene: 6. The CDR3 length is 15 residues. The CDR3 sequence: CASSFAGQGAYEQYF. CDR3 coding DNA: TGTGCCAGTAGTTTTGCGGGACAGGGGGCTTACGAGCAGTACTTC.

This chain uses TRBV5-4 with TRBJ1-1, with D possibly matching TRBD1 (5 bases). The CDR3 is 13 amino acids. Trimming took 3 bases from V and 5 from J, leaving 11 bases between them. Germline V gene lookup returns CDR1 SGHNT and CDR2 YYREEE (reference sequence). CDR3 sequence reads: CASSWDSRTEAFF. The CDR3 coding sequence is TGTGCCAGCAGCTGGGACTCAAGGACTGAAGCTTTCTTT.

The chain uses TRBV6-6 and TRBJ1-4, with D perhaps TRBD1 (6 bases). The germline V gene encodes CDR1 MNHNY and CDR2 SVGAGI (reference sequence). CDR3 length: 15 residues. V gave up 1 base and J gave up 7 bases, with 13 bases separating them. CDR3 sequence reads: CASSYFEGEGEKLFF. The CDR3 DNA reads as TGTGCCAGCAGTTACTTCGAGGGGGAGGGTGAAAAACTGTTTTTT.

This clone was detected a few times. The chain joins TRBV5-1 to TRBJ1-3; D call uncertain. The germline V gene encodes CDR1 SGHRS and CDR2 YFSETQ. This CDR3 contains 15 residues. The V end was cut by 4 bases, the J end by 4 bases, with 15 bases between. The CDR3 DNA sequence: TGCGCCAGCAGCCCGGAGGGCCGCGCGGGAAACACCATATATTTT. It yields the protein CASSPEGRAGNTIYF.

The chain carries TRBV2 and TRBJ1-5, with a weak D call TRBD1 (6 bases). CDR1 and CDR2 from the germline V gene are SNHLY and FYNNEI. The V end lost 5 bases, the J end lost 5 bases, and 13 bases lay between the germline ends. The CDR3 covers 14 residues. CDR3 bases: TGTGCCAGCAGTCTACAGGGCTTAGATCAGCCCCAGCATTTT. It is translated as CASSLQGLDQPQHF. Filled out from reference TRBV2 and TRBJ1-5, the complete variable domain reads EPEVTQTPSHQVTQMGQEVILRCVPISNHLYFYWYRQILGQKVEFLVSFYNNEISEKSEIFDDQFSVERPDGSNFTLKIRSTKLEDSAMYFCASSLQGLDQPQHFGDGTRLSIL.

The V and J genes are TRBV5-6 and TRBJ1-1, with D perhaps matching TRBD1 (5 bases). This CDR3 has 15 residues. Germline loops: CDR1 SGHDT, CDR2 YYEEEE. V lost 3 bases and J lost 6, with 18 bases in between. The CDR3 nucleotides read TGTGCCAGCAGCTCTCGACCGGGGGATTGGGCTGAAGCTTTCTTT. This translates into CASSSRPGDWAEAFF.

The chain recombines TRBV2 with TRBJ2-7; 15 nucleotides agree with TRBD2. Looked up from germline, CDR1 is SNHLY and CDR2 is FYNNEI. With V trimmed by 6 bases and J by 3 bases, 15 bases remained unmatched. CDR3 length: 19 residues. The CDR3 bases are TGTGCCAGCAGAGGAACCGGGACTAGCGGGGGGTACTGGGACTACGAGCAGTACTTC. Amino acid sequence: CASRGTGTSGGYWDYEQYF.

The chain carries TRBV7-3 and TRBJ1-3, with D possibly TRBD1 on 6 matching bases. The germline V and J ends were trimmed by 4 bases and 4 bases, with 8 bases remaining between them. This CDR3 has 13 amino acids. CDR1 and CDR2 from the germline V gene are SGHTA and FQGTGA. The CDR3, as DNA: TGTGCCAGCAGCTCTGGACAGGGAAACACCATATATTTT. It translates to CASSSGQGNTIYF.

A single count supports this clone. The chain is built from TRBV5-1 and TRBJ2-3, with 7 bases fitting TRBD1. The CDR3 is made up of 15 amino acids. V lost 4 bases and J lost 7; bases outside the gene matches: 12. Germline CDR1 reads SGHRS; CDR2 reads YFSETQ. The CDR3: CASSAGTVKGNTQYF. CDR3 DNA sequence: TGCGCCAGCAGCGCCGGGACAGTGAAGGGAAATACGCAGTATTTT.

This clone was seen more than once but under ten times. This chain connects TRBV27 to TRBJ1-1; 7 nucleotides match TRBD1. In germline, CDR1 is MNHEY, CDR2 SMNVEV (reference sequence). Unmatched junction bases numbered 9, after V lost 2 bases and J lost 0 bases. The CDR3 consists of 17 residues. The CDR3 nucleotides are TGTGCCAGCAGTTTAGCCCGGGCAGGGGGTATGAACACTGAAGCTTTCTTT. As protein: CASSLARAGGMNTEAFF.

The chain combines TRBV30 with TRBJ1-2; D ambiguous. The CDR3 loop spans 9 amino acids. Germline V gene sequence: CDR1 GTSNPN, CDR2 SVGIG (reference sequence). Trimming took 7 bases from V and 8 from J, leaving 8 bases between them. The CDR3 nucleotides are TGTGCCTTCAGAGCGGGCTACACCTTC. Protein product: CAFRAGYTF.

This clone appeared a few times. This chain connects TRBV2 to TRBJ2-2; 8 bases align to TRBD1. Per germline, CDR1 SNHLY and CDR2 FYNNEI. J lost 10 bases, V lost 8 bases, and 9 bases had no gene match. The CDR3 is made up of 13 amino acids. CDR3 in amino acids: CASCRDRPSELFF. As DNA, the CDR3 is TGTGCCAGCTGCCGGGACAGGCCATCGGAGCTGTTTTTT.

For the CDR3, the DNA is TGTGCCACCAGTGATCCCCTATACCCGCACGGAGGGGACAATGAGCAGTTCTTC. As protein: CATSDPLYPHGGDNEQFF. The chain links TRBV24-1 to TRBJ2-1, with a tentative D call TRBD2 (6 bases). The V end was cut by 3 bases, the J end by 5 bases, with 22 bases between. Germline V gene data show CDR1 as KGHDR and CDR2 as SFDVKD. The CDR3 loop spans 18 amino acids.

V usage is TRBV7-2 and J usage is TRBJ2-2, with D maybe TRBD1 (6 bases). V gave up 5 bases and J gave up 3 bases, with 19 bases separating them. Germline assignment: CDR1 SGHTA and CDR2 FQGNSA. The CDR3 spans 17 residues. The CDR3 region has the DNA TGTGCCAGCAGCCCGCACGGCGGGCACAGGGACACCGGGGAGCTGTTTTTT. It codes for CASSPHGGHRDTGELFF.

The chain recombines TRBV5-1 with TRBJ1-2; possibly TRBD1 for D (5 bases). The CDR3 is 14 amino acids. V lost 0 bases, J lost 4 bases, and 10 bases lay in between. Germline V CDR1 and CDR2: SGHRS, YFSETQ. CDR3 in amino acids: CASSLETGFYGYTF. As DNA, the CDR3 is TGCGCCAGCAGCTTGGAAACAGGCTTCTATGGCTACACCTTC.

This chain joins TRBV19 and TRBJ1-3, with D tentatively TRBD1 (5 bases). The CDR3 spans 15 residues. V lost 5 bases to trimming and J lost 3 bases, with 14 bases between them. Germline-derived CDR1 and CDR2 are LNHDA and SQIVND (reference sequence). The CDR3 spells CASSAGTYFGNTIYF. DNA for the CDR3: TGTGCCAGTAGTGCCGGGACTTACTTTGGAAACACCATATATTTT.

This clone occurred once. V usage is TRBV5-4 and J usage is TRBJ2-1; 9 bases fit TRBD2. V was pared by 4 bases and J by 10 bases, with 15 bases of the junction left unmatched. The germline CDR1 and CDR2 sequences are SGHNT and YYREEE (reference sequence). This CDR3 is 16 amino acids long. CDR3: CASSPPRLAGRGEQFF. DNA for the CDR3: TGTGCCAGCAGCCCCCCCAGGCTAGCGGGGCGTGGAGAGCAGTTCTTC.

The chain links TRBV18 to TRBJ2-2, with 8 bases identical to TRBD1. The J segment lost 1 base and the V segment lost 2 bases, leaving 6 bases of the junction unmatched. Germline CDR1 reads KGHSH; CDR2 reads LQKENI. The length of the CDR3 is 17 residues. The CDR3 region is CASSPARDRLNTGELFF. For the CDR3, the DNA is TGTGCCAGCTCACCAGCCCGGGACAGGTTGAACACCGGGGAGCTGTTTTTT.

CDR3 sequence reads: CASSDPSKAPLNYGYTF. DNA for the CDR3: TGTGCCAGCAGTGACCCTTCAAAAGCTCCGCTTAACTATGGCTACACCTTC. The chain joins TRBV6-4 to TRBJ1-2; D is undetermined. CDR3 length equals 17 residues. V was pared by 2 bases and J by 1 base, with 17 bases between. CDR1 is MRHNA, CDR2 SNTAGT, per germline.

The chain carries TRBV30 and TRBJ1-6; D possibly corresponds to TRBD1 (6 bases). CDR1 and CDR2 (germline): GTSNPN, SVGIG (reference sequence). The length of the CDR3 is 13 residues. V was shortened by 2 bases and J by 9 bases, with 11 bases between the two germline ends. CDR3 bases: TGTGCCTGGAGTAGGGGGTCGGGTTCACCCCTCCACTTT. Protein: CAWSRGSGSPLHF.

The rearrangement links TRBV7-2 to TRBJ1-5; tentative D call: TRBD1 (5 bases). The V gene's germline CDR1 is SGHTA and CDR2 FQGNSA. The V end was cut by 3 bases, the J end by 4 bases, with 10 bases between. The CDR3 has 14 amino acids. CDR3 sequence reads: CASSLYAGNQPQHF. In DNA form, the CDR3 reads TGTGCCAGCAGCTTGTATGCAGGGAATCAGCCCCAGCATTTT. Looking up the rest from reference TRBV7-2 and TRBJ1-5 gives the full variable domain: GAGVSQSPSNKVTEKGKDVELRCDPISGHTALYWYRQSLGQGLEFLIYFQGNSAPDKSGLPSDRFSAERTGGSVSTLTIQRTQQEDSAVYLCASSLYAGNQPQHFGDGTRLSIL.

This chain uses TRBV12-3 or TRBV12-4 with TRBJ1-2; a weak D match, TRBD1 (5 bases). V was pared by 5 bases and J by 5 bases, with 12 bases between. The CDR3 has 13 residues. CDR3 DNA sequence: TGTGCCAGCAGTCCGACTCAGGGTTATGGCTACACCTTC. Protein: CASSPTQGYGYTF.